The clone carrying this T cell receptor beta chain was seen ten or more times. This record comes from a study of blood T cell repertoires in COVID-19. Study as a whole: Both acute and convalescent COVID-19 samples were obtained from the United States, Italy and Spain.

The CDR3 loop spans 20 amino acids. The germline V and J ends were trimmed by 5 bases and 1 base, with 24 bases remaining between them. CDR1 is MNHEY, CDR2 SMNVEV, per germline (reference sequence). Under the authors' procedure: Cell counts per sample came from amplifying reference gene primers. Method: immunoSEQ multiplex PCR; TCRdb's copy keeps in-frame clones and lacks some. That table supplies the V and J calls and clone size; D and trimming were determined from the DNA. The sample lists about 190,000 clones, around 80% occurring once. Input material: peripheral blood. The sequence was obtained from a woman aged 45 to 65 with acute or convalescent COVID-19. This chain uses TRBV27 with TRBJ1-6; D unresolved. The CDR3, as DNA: TGTGCCAGCAGTCCCTACGGACTGAAAAACCCCCTTTCCTATAATTCACCCCTCCACTTT. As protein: CASSPYGLKNPLSYNSPLHF.